This is a list of T cell receptor beta chains from one sample in a study of CD8 T cells in Susac syndrome. Each CDR3 protein is one row after TCRdb ran MiXCR on the immunoSEQ multiplex PCR reads. The sample records about 200,000 distinct CDR3 sequences, 95% being singletons. The specimen sequenced was CD4+ T cells from PBMCs. The receptors stem from a human donor with multiple sclerosis. Each CDR3 is given with its conserved first and last residue. The order of the fields is V gene, D gene, J gene, clone size, CDR3 DNA, CDR3 protein. A D gene is named only where the DNA matches it firmly. Size is stated for part of the rows, as once, few or many counts, or as a class when the clone is expanded.

>TRBV5-1|NA|TRBJ2-3|NA
TGCGCCAGCAGCTTAGAACAGCCTATCACAGATACGCAGTATTTT
CASSLEQPITDTQYF
>TRBV4-2|NA|TRBJ1-2|NA
TGTGCCAGCAGCCAAGATCTTCAGGGGAACTATGGCTACACCTTC
CASSQDLQGNYGYTF
>TRBV5-6|NA|TRBJ1-5|NA
TGTGCCAGCAGCTTGCAGGGAATGGGGAGCAATCAGCCCCAGCATTTT
CASSLQGMGSNQPQHF
>TRBV5-6|NA|TRBJ1-2|NA
TGTGCCAGCAGCTTGCTGATGGCTGGCTACACCTTC
CASSLLMAGYTF
>TRBV3-1|TRBD1|TRBJ1-2|NA
TGTGCCAGCAGCGAGGACAGGGGTCGCTACACCTTC
CASSEDRGRYTF
>TRBV29-1|TRBD2|TRBJ2-5|NA
TGCAGCGTTGAAAAGCTAGCGGGGGCGGGGGAGACCCAGTACTTC
CSVEKLAGAGETQYF
>TRBV7-9|NA|TRBJ1-5|NA
TGTGCCAGCAGCCCGACCAATCAGCCCCAGCATTTT
CASSPTNQPQHF
>TRBV29-1|NA|TRBJ2-1|NA
TGCAGCGTTCAAGCGAATCTCAATGAGCAGTTCTTC
CSVQANLNEQFF
>TRBV3-1|NA|TRBJ2-1|NA
TGTGCCAGCAGCCAAGTGGGGGAGCAGTTCTTC
CASSQVGEQFF
>TRBV7-7|TRBD1|TRBJ2-3|NA
TGTGCTAGCAGTTGGGACAGGGAAGATACGCAGTATTTT
CASSWDREDTQYF
>TRBV29-1|NA|TRBJ1-1|NA
TGCAGCGTTGAAGAGGGCGAGACTGAAGCTTTCTTT
CSVEEGETEAFF
>TRBV18|NA|TRBJ2-5|few
TGTGCCAGCTCCCGGGGGCAAGAGACCCAGTACTTC
CASSRGQETQYF
>TRBV6-6|NA|TRBJ1-5|NA
TGTGCCAGCAGTTACTCGACGAAGGGGAATCAGCCCCAGCATTTT
CASSYSTKGNQPQHF
>TRBV7-9|NA|TRBJ2-5|NA
TGTGCCAGCAGCCCTCGCCTGGCCAGGGAAGAGACCCAGTACTTC
CASSPRLAREETQYF
>TRBV29-1|NA|TRBJ2-5|NA
TGCAGCGTTTTAAGGAACCTCGGGGAGACCCAGTACTTC
CSVLRNLGETQYF
>TRBV21-1|NA|TRBJ2-6|NA
TGTGCCAGCAGCAAAGTCTCTGGGGCCAACGTCCTGACTTTC
CASSKVSGANVLTF
>TRBV9|NA|TRBJ2-5|once
TGTGCCAGCAGCGCCGACCCGAAGGGGCGGGAGACCCAGTACTTC
CASSADPKGRETQYF